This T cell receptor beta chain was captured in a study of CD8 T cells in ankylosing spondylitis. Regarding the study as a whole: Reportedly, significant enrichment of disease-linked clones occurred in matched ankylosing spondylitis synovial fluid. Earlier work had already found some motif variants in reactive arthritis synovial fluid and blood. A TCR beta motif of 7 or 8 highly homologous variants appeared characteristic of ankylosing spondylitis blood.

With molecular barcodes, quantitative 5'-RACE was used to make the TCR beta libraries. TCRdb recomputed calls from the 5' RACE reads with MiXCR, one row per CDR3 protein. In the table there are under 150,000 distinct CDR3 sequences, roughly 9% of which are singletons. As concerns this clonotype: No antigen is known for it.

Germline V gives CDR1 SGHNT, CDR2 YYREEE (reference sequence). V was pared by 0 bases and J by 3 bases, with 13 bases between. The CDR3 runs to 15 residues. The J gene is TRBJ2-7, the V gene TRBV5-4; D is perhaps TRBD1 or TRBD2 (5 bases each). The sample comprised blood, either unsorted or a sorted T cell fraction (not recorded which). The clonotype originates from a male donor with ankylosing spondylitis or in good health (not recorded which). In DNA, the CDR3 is TGTGCCAGCAGCTTGGGTCGGGGCGCGCTCTACGAGCAGTACTTC. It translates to CASSLGRGALYEQYF.